Listed here are 8 T cell receptor beta chains from one sample, sequenced in a study of T cells in Graves' hyperthyroidism and ophthalmopathy. Amplification of TCR beta CDR3 regions was performed using RNA transcripts as template. The primer set for the first-round RT-PCR of the TCR CDR3 was HTBI. Each CDR3 protein is one row after TCRdb ran MiXCR on the multiplex PCR reads. This sample carries a few hundred thousand distinct CDR3 sequences, roughly 46% of them seen once, and the ten largest clones take around 7.7%. Sequencing input: peripheral blood or thyroid tissue (not recorded which). These receptor sequences come from a woman in her late teens or twenties with Graves' hyperthyroidism.

The chain has TRBV2 and TRBJ2-2, with 12 bases lining up with TRBD2. The CDR3 is made up of 18 amino acids. V was pared by 5 bases and J by 4 bases, with 11 bases of the junction left unmatched. Germline CDR1 and CDR2: SNHLY and FYNNEI. The CDR3 DNA sequence: TGTGCCAGCAGTTTCCCAACTAGCGGGAGGTCGAGCACCGGGGAGCTGTTTTTT. This sequence encodes CASSFPTSGRSSTGELFF.

The chain has TRBV2 and TRBJ2-6, with D unresolved. CDR3 length: 14 amino acids. Germline assignment: CDR1 SNHLY and CDR2 FYNNEI. V gave up 6 bases and J gave up 5 bases, with 11 bases separating them. CDR3 in DNA: TGTGCCAGCAGGGATCGCGACAGGGCCAACGTCCTGACTTTC. Encoded protein: CASRDRDRANVLTF.

CDR3 coding DNA: TGTGCCACCAGTGATCCAGCAGGGGGCTCCTACAATGAGCAGTTCTTC. Translation gives CATSDPAGGSYNEQFF. V gene TRBV24-1 combines with J gene TRBJ2-1; TRBD1 aligns across 7 bases. V shed 3 bases and J 0 bases; nucleotides not matched to a gene: 4. CDR3 size: 16 residues. Germline CDR1 and CDR2: KGHDR and SFDVKD.

The chain carries TRBV7-9 and TRBJ1-4, with a tentative D call TRBD1 (5 bases). The CDR3 length is 16 residues. V lost 4 bases, J lost 1 base, and 13 bases lay in between. Germline CDR1 SEHNR, CDR2 FQNEAQ (reference sequence). The CDR3 DNA sequence: TGTGCCAGCAGCTCAACGAGCGGGGGAACTAATGAAAAACTGTTTTTT. It encodes CASSSTSGGTNEKLFF.

This sequence joins TRBV20-1 and TRBJ1-5; D remains ambiguous. Trimming left V 6 bases short and J 1 base short, with 13 bases between. The CDR3 extends over 14 amino acids. Germline CDR1 reads DFQATT; CDR2 reads SNEGSKA (reference sequence). The CDR3 nucleotides read TGCAGTGCCCCCTTCGGTAACAGCAATCAGCCCCAGCATTTT. It is translated as CSAPFGNSNQPQHF.

For this clonotype: As the CDR3 is not closed by the conserved phenylalanine or tryptophan, this likely results from a read error. The DNA is left out, because the CDR3 cannot be placed on it with certainty; the CDR3 is given as TCRdb lists it. This rearrangement joins TRBV12-3 or TRBV12-4 to TRBJ1-1. The CDR3 has 10 amino acids, counting both end residues. The CDR3 loop reads CASSLGTAVS.

The chain is built from TRBV7-9 and TRBJ2-6; a weak D match, TRBD2 (7 bases). Germline lookup yields CDR1 SEHNR and CDR2 FQNEAQ (reference sequence). V was clipped by 4 bases and J by 2 bases, with 12 bases between them. The CDR3 is 16 amino acids. CDR3 sequence (DNA): TGTGCCAGCAGCTACCCGGGGGGCACTGGGGCCAACGTCCTGACTTTC. Its translation: CASSYPGGTGANVLTF.

This chain uses TRBV7-2 with TRBJ1-4, with D unresolved. The ends were cut back, 3 bases at V and 3 bases at J, with 8 bases in the middle. Germline V gene lookup returns CDR1 SGHTA and CDR2 FQGNSA. This CDR3 has 14 residues. This CDR3 reads CASSFYKANEKLFF. The CDR3 DNA follows: TGTGCCAGCAGCTTCTACAAAGCTAATGAAAAACTGTTTTTT.